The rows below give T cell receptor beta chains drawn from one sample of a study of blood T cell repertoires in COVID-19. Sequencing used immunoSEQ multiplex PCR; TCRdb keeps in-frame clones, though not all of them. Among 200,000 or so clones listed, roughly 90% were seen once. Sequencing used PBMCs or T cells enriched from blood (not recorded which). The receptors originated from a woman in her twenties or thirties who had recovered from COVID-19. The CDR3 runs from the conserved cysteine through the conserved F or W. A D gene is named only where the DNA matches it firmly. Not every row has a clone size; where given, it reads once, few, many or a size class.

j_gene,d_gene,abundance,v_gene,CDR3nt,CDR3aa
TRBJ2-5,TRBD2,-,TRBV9,TGTGCCAGCAGCCTAGCGGGGGTCCAAGAGACCCAGTACTTC,CASSLAGVQETQYF
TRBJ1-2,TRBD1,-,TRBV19,TGTGCCAGTAGTGTGGACAGGACGTACTATGGCTACACCTTC,CASSVDRTYYGYTF
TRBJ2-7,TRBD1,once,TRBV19,TGTGCCAGTAGCCCCGGACAGGGATTTTCCTACGAGCAGTACTTC,CASSPGQGFSYEQYF
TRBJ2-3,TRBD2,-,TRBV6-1,TGTGCCAGCAGTGAAGCTCTAGCGGGGGGGCCGGGAGATACGCAGTATTTT,CASSEALAGGPGDTQYF
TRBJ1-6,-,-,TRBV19,TGTGCCAGTAGTATTGAGCAGGGTTCACCCCTCCACTTT,CASSIEQGSPLHF
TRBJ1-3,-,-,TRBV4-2,TGTGCCAGCAGCCAACGAGGGACGACGGATTCACTAGCCGGAAACACCATATATTTT,CASSQRGTTDSLAGNTIYF
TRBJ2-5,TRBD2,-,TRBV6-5,TGTGCCAGCAGTTACTCGAATAGCGGGGGTTCGGAGACCCAGTACTTC,CASSYSNSGGSETQYF
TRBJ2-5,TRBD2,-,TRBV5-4,TGTGCCAGCAGCTTGCCTAGCGGTCAAGAGACCCAGTACTTC,CASSLPSGQETQYF
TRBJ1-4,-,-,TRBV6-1,TGTGCCAGCAGTGAACCCACCGGGCGGGGGAATGAAAAACTGTTTTTT,CASSEPTGRGNEKLFF
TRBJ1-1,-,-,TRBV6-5,TGTGCCAGCAGCCCCTCGAACACTGAAGCTTTCTTT,CASSPSNTEAFF
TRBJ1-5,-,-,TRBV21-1,TGTGCCAGCCGGGACACTTCCTCTACCTCCCCAAGCAATCAGCCCCAGCATTTT,CASRDTSSTSPSNQPQHF